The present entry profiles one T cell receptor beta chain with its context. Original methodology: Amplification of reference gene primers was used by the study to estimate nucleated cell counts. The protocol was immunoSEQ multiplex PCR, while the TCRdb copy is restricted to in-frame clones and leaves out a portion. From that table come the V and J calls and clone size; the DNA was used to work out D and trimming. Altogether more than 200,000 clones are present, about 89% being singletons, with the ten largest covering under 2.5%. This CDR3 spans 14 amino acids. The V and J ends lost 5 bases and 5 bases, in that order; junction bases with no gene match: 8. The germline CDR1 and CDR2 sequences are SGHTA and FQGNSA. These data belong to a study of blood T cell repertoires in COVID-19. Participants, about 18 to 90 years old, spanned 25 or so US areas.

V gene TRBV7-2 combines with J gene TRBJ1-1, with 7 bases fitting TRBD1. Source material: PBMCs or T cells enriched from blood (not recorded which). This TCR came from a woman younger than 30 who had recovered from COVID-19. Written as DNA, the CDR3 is TGTGCCAGCAGCGCCGCCTACAGGGGAACTGAAGCTTTCTTT. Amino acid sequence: CASSAAYRGTEAFF. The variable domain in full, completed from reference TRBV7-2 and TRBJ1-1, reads GAGVSQSPSNKVTEKGKDVELRCDPISGHTALYWYRQSLGQGLEFLIYFQGNSAPDKSGLPSDRFSAERTGGSVSTLTIQRTQQEDSAVYLCASSAAYRGTEAFFGQGTRLTVV.